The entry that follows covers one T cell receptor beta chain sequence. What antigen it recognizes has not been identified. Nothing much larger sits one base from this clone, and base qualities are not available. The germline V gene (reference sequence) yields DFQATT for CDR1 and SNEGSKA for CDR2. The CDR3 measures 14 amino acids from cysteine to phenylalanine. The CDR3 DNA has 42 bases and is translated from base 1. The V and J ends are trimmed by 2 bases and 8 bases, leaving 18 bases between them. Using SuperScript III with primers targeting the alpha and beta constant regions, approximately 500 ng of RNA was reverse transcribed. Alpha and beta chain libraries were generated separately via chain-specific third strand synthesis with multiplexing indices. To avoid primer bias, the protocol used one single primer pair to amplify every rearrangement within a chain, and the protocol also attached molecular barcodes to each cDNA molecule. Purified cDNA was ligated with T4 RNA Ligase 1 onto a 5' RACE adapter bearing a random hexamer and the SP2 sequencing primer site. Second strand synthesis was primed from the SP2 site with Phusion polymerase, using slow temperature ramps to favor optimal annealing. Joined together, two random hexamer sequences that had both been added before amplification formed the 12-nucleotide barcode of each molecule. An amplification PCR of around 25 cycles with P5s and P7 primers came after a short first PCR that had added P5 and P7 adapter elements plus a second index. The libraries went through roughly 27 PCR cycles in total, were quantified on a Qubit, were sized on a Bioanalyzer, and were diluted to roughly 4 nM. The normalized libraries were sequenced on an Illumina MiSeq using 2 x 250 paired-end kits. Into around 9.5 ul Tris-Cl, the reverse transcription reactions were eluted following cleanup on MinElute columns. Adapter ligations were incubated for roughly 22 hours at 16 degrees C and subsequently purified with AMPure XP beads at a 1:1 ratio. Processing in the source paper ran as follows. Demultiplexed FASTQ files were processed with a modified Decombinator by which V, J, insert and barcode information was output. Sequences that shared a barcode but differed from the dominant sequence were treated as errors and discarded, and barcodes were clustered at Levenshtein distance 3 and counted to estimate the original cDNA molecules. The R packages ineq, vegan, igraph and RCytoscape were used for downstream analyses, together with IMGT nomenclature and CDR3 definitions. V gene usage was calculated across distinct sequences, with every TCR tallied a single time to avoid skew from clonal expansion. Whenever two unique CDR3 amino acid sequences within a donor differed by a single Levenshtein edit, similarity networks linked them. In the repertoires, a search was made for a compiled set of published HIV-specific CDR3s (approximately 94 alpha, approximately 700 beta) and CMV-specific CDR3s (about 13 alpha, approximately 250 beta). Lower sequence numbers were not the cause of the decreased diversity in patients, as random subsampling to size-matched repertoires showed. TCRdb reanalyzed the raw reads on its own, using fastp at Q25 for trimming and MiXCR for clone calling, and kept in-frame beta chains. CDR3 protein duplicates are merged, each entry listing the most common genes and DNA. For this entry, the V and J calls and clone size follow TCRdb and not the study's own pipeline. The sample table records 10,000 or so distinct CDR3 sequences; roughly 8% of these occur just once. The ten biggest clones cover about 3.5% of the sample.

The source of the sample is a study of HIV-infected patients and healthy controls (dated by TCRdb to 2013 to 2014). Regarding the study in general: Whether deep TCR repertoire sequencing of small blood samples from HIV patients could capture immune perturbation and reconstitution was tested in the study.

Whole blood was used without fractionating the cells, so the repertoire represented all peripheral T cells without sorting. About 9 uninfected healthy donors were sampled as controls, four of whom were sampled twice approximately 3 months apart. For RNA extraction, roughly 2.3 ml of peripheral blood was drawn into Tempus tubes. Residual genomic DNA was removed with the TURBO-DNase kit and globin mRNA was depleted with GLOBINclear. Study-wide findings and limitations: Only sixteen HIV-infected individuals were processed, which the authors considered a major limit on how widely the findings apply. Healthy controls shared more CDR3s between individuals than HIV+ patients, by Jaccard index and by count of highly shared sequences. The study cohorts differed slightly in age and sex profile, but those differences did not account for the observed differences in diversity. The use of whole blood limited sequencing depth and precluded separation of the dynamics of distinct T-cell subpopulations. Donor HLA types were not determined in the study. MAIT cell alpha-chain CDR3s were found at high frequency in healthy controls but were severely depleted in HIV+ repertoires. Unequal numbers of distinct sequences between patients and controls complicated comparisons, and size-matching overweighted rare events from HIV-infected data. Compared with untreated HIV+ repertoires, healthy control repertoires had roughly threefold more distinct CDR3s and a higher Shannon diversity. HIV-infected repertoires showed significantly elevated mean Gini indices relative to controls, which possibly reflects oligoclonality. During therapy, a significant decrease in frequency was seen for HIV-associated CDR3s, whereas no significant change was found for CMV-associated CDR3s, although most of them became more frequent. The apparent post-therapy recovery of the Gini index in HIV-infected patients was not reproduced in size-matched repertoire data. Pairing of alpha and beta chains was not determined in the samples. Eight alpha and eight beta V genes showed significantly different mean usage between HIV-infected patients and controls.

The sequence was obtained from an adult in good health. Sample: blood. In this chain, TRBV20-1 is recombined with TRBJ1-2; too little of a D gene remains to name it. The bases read TGCAGTGCTAGACAGGCGGCCAAACTGAGCGGCTACACCTTC. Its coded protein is CSARQAAKLSGYTF.